Listed here are 6 T cell receptor beta chains from one sample, sequenced in a study of cytomegalovirus exposure and HLA in healthy donors. The PCR had 60 Vbeta and 13 Jbeta primers. The protocol was immunoSEQ multiplex PCR, while the TCRdb copy is restricted to in-frame clones and leaves out a portion. The sample includes tens of thousands of clones, roughly 80% of them seen just once. The sequencing input was PBMCs. The receptor set was obtained from a woman in her forties in good health and CMV-seropositive.

This clone was detected only a few times. The V gene is TRBV5-1, the J gene TRBJ1-4; D is perhaps TRBD1 (5 bases). Germline V lookup: CDR1 SGHRS, CDR2 YFSETQ. Trimming took off 5 bases at V and 4 bases at J, with 9 bases between the two ends. CDR3 size: 13 residues. The CDR3 DNA follows: TGCGCCAGCAGACAGACAGTTAATGAAAAACTGTTTTTT. Translating gives CASRQTVNEKLFF.

The CDR3 region has the DNA TGTGCCAGCAGCGCCGACAGGGGGAACTATGGCTACACCTTC. Protein: CASSADRGNYGYTF. The J gene is TRBJ1-2, the V gene TRBV5-6, with 9 bases aligning to TRBD1. CDR1 is SGHDT, CDR2 YYEEEE, per germline. This CDR3 spans 14 amino acids. V lost 4 bases and J lost 2; bases outside the gene matches: 3.

The chain couples TRBV19 to TRBJ2-2, with 7 bases lining up with TRBD2. This CDR3 is built from 15 residues. V dropped 3 bases and J dropped 2; count of bases not matched to a gene: 3. CDR1 and CDR2 (germline): LNHDA, SQIVND (reference sequence). CDR3: CASSIGDYNTGELFF. The CDR3 bases are TGTGCCAGTAGTATCGGGGACTACAACACCGGGGAGCTGTTTTTT.

The chain joins TRBV6-1 to TRBJ1-6; D is unresolved. The V end lost 7 bases, the J end lost 14 bases, and 15 bases lay between the germline ends. CDR3 length equals 12 residues. Germline V gene data show CDR1 as MNHNS and CDR2 as SASEGT. The chain's CDR3 is CASTEVGVALHF. CDR3 coding DNA: TGTGCCAGCACCGAAGTCGGGGTCGCCCTCCACTTT.

V usage is TRBV5-6 and J usage is TRBJ2-5; unclear D gene. The CDR3 totals 14 residues. V was trimmed by 2 bases and J by 1 base, leaving 9 bases between them. The germline gives CDR1 SGHDT, CDR2 YYEEEE. For the CDR3, the DNA is TGTGCCAGCAGCTTTCAGAGACTCCAAGAGACCCAGTACTTC. This translates into CASSFQRLQETQYF.

The rearrangement uses TRBV10-1 and TRBJ2-1; TRBD2 agrees at 10 bases. After removal of 6 bases from V and 9 bases from J, the junction contained 8 bases not matched to a gene. There are 14 residues in the CDR3. CDR1 is WNHNN, CDR2 SYGVQD, per germline (reference sequence). The CDR3 bases are TGCGCCAGCAGGTCGAGCGGGGGGGCCGGTGAGCAGTTCTTC. Its translation: CASRSSGGAGEQFF.